Each of the 13 T cell receptor beta chains below was sequenced from the same sample in a study of T cell responses to AZD1222 COVID-19 vaccine. Method: immunoSEQ multiplex PCR; TCRdb's copy keeps in-frame clones and lacks some. The sample table sets out 150,000 or so clones. What was sequenced was peripheral blood. All receptors come from an adult in good health.

J is TRBJ2-2 and V is TRBV7-2; 7 nucleotides line up with TRBD1. This CDR3 spans 16 amino acids. Germline trimming cut 6 bases from V and 0 bases from J; bases unmatched to any gene: 7. CDR1 and CDR2 (germline): SGHTA, FQGNSA. The CDR3 DNA follows: TGTGCCAGCAGAAGTAACAGGGGTACGAACACCGGGGAGCTGTTTTTT. It translates to CASRSNRGTNTGELFF.

This sequence joins TRBV5-1 and TRBJ1-1; D might be TRBD1 (6 bases). V shed 4 bases and J shed 1 base, with 11 bases lying between them. The CDR3 length is 14 residues. Germline V gene data show CDR1 as SGHRS and CDR2 as YFSETQ. The CDR3 spells CASSAGQQNTEAFF. CDR3 DNA: TGCGCCAGCAGCGCTGGACAGCAGAACACTGAAGCTTTCTTT.

The CDR3 protein is CASSKSPYLEQYF. The DNA of the CDR3 is TGTGCCAGCAGCAAATCCCCCTACCTGGAGCAGTACTTC. This chain joins TRBV11-2 and TRBJ2-7; D call uncertain. In germline, CDR1 is SGHAT, CDR2 FQNNGV. The CDR3 consists of 13 residues. Trimming cost V 5 bases and J 7 bases, with 15 bases left between them.

This chain connects TRBV3-1 (or the pseudogene TRBV3-2) to TRBJ1-2; the D is unclear. CDR1 is LGHDT, CDR2 YNNKEL, per germline (reference sequence). Trimming left V 0 bases short and J 5 bases short, with 7 bases between. CDR3 size: 13 residues. The CDR3: CASSQDRVYGYTF. CDR3 nucleotide sequence: TGTGCCAGCAGCCAAGATCGGGTTTATGGCTACACCTTC.

V is TRBV5-1 and J is TRBJ2-5; tentative D call: TRBD1 (6 bases). This CDR3 is 16 amino acids long. The germline gives CDR1 SGHRS, CDR2 YFSETQ. Trimming pared 1 base from V and 4 bases from J, leaving 17 bases between. For the CDR3, the DNA is TGCGCCAGCAGCTTGACGCGACAGGTCGGCGGAGAGACCCAGTACTTC. Residues: CASSLTRQVGGETQYF. Full variable domain (missing parts from reference TRBV5-1 and TRBJ2-5): KAGVTQTPRYLIKTRGQQVTLSCSPISGHRSVSWYQQTPGQGLQFLFEYFSETQRNKGNFPGRFSGRQFSNSRSEMNVSTLELGDSALYLCASSLTRQVGGETQYFGPGTRLLVL.

The rearrangement joins TRBV2 to TRBJ2-6; D could derive from TRBD1 or TRBD2 (5 bases each). Germline CDR1 SNHLY, CDR2 FYNNEI. Trimming left V 5 bases short and J 0 bases short, with 11 bases between. CDR3 length: 16 residues. The CDR3 DNA is TGTGCCAGCAGTCGGGACCTAAGCTCTGGGGCCAACGTCCTGACTTTC. This codes for CASSRDLSSGANVLTF.

This sequence joins TRBV5-1 and TRBJ2-2; D possibly uses TRBD1 or TRBD2 (5 bases each). Trimming shortened V by 0 bases and J by 7 bases, and 16 bases separated the two germline ends. This CDR3 comprises 16 residues. Per germline, CDR1 SGHRS and CDR2 YFSETQ. The CDR3 nucleotides are TGCGCCAGCAGCTTGGTCGTGGGGACCAGCGGCGGGGAGCTGTTTTTT. Translation: CASSLVVGTSGGELFF.

This chain uses TRBV5-8 with TRBJ1-5, with unresolved D. The ends were cut back, 4 bases at V and 4 bases at J, with 12 bases in the middle. Germline V gene lookup returns CDR1 SGHTS and CDR2 YDEGEE. This CDR3 is built from 14 residues. CDR3 residues: CASSPRGRNQPQHF. CDR3 coding DNA: TGTGCCAGCAGCCCCCGCGGCCGAAATCAGCCCCAGCATTTT. The full variable domain, with the rest looked up from reference TRBV5-8 and TRBJ1-5, is EAGVTQSPTHLIKTRGQQATLRCSPISGHTSVYWYQQALGLGLQFLLWYDEGEERNRGNFPPRFSGRQFPNYSSELNVNALELEDSALYLCASSPRGRNQPQHFGDGTRLSIL.

This chain uses TRBV19 with TRBJ1-5, with TRBD1 matching over 8 bases. Trimming at V came to 5 bases and at J to 0 bases, leaving 15 bases not matched to a gene. This CDR3 is built from 19 residues. The V gene's germline CDR1 is LNHDA and CDR2 SQIVND (reference sequence). The CDR3 nucleotides read TGTGCCAGTAGTGCAGACAGGGGCCCCGACCCTTATAGCAATCAGCCCCAGCATTTT. Its translation: CASSADRGPDPYSNQPQHF.

The V and J genes are TRBV21-1 and TRBJ2-3. TRBV21-1 is a listed pseudogene. The CDR3 contains 16 residues. CDR3 DNA: TGTGCCAGCAGCTGGGGGAAGTCAAAAAGCACAGATACGCAGTATTTT. It encodes CASSWGKSKSTDTQYF.

The chain has TRBV30 and TRBJ1-2; D not certain. The CDR3 is made up of 11 amino acids. V was clipped by 4 bases and J by 4 bases, with 7 bases between them. The germline V gene has CDR1 GTSNPN and CDR2 SVGIG (reference sequence). Here the CDR3 reads CAWTQSYGYTF. Written as DNA, the CDR3 is TGTGCCTGGACACAAAGCTATGGCTACACCTTC.

This sequence joins TRBV6-6 and TRBJ1-3; D remains ambiguous. Trimming removed 5 bases at V and 0 bases at J, with 14 bases between. This CDR3 comprises 16 residues. Germline loops: CDR1 MNHNY, CDR2 SVGAGI (reference sequence). In DNA, the CDR3 is TGTGCCAGCAGTCGAACAGCGCGAATCTCTGGAAACACCATATATTTT. It encodes CASSRTARISGNTIYF.

This rearrangement joins TRBV9 to TRBJ1-2; the match to TRBD1 covers 7 bases. The germline CDR1 and CDR2 sequences are SGDLS and YYNGEE. The CDR3 covers 15 residues. The V segment lost 1 base and the J segment 2 bases; nucleotides outside the gene matches: 5. This CDR3 reads CASSVTDRDNYGYTF. As DNA, the CDR3 is TGTGCCAGCAGCGTAACCGACAGGGACAACTATGGCTACACCTTC. Full variable domain (outside the CDR3, taken from reference TRBV9 and TRBJ1-2): DSGVTQTPKHLITATGQRVTLRCSPRSGDLSVYWYQQSLDQGLQFLIQYYNGEERAKGNILERFSAQQFPDLHSELNLSSLELGDSALYFCASSVTDRDNYGYTFGSGTRLTVV.